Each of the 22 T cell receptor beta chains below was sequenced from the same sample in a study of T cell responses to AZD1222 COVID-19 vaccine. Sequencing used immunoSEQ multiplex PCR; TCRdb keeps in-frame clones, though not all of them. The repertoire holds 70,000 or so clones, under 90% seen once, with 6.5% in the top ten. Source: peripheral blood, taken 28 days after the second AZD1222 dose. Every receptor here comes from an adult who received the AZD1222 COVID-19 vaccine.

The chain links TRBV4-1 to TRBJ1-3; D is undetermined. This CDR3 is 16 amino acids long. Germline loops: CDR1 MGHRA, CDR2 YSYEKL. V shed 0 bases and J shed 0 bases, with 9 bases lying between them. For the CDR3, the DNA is TGCGCCAGCAGCCAAGATAGAGGCAGCTCTGGAAACACCATATATTTT. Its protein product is CASSQDRGSSGNTIYF.

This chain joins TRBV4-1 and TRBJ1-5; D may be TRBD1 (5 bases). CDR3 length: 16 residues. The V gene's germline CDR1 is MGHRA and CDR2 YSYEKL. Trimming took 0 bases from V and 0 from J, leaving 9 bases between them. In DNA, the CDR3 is TGCGCCAGCAGCCAAGAGGGGGATTATAGCAATCAGCCCCAGCATTTT. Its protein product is CASSQEGDYSNQPQHF.

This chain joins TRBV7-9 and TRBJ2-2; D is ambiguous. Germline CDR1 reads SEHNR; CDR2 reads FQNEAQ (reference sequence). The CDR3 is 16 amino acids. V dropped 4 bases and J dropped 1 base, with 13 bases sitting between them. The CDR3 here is CASSSNIGGNTGELFF. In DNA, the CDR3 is TGTGCCAGCAGCTCCAACATAGGCGGGAACACCGGGGAGCTGTTTTTT. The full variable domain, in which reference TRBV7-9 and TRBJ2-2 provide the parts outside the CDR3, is DTGVSQNPRHKITKRGQNVTFRCDPISEHNRLYWYRQTLGQGPEFLTYFQNEAQLEKSRLLSDRFSAERPKGSFSTLEIQRTEQGDSAMYLCASSSNIGGNTGELFFGEGSRLTVL.

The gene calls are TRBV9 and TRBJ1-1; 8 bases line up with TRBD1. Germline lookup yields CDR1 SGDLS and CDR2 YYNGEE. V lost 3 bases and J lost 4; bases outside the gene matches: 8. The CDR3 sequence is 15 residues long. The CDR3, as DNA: TGTGCCAGCAGCGCTAGGGACAGGACTCCCACTGAAGCTTTCTTT. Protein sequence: CASSARDRTPTEAFF.

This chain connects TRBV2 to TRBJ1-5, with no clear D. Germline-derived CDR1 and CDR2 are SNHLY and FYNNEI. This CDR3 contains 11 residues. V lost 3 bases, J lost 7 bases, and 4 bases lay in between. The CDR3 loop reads CASSDDQPQHF. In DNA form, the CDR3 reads TGTGCCAGCAGTGACGACCAGCCCCAGCATTTT.

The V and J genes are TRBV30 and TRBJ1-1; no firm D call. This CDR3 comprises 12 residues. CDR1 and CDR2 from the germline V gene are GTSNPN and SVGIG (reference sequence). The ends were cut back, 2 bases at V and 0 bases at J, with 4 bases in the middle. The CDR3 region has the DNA TGTGCCTGGAGTCCGGTGAACACTGAAGCTTTCTTT. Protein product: CAWSPVNTEAFF.

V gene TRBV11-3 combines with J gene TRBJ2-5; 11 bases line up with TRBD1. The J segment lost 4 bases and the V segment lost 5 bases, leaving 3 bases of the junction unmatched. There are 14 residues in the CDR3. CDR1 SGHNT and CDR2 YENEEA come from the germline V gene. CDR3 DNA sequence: TGTGCCAGCAGCAAGGGACAGGGGGTAGAGACCCAGTACTTC. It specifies CASSKGQGVETQYF.

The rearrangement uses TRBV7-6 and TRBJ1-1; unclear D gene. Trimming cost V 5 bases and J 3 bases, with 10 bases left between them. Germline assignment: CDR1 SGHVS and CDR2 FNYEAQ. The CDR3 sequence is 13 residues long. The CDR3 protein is CASSADLDTEAFF. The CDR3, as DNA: TGTGCCAGCAGCGCCGACCTTGACACTGAAGCTTTCTTT.

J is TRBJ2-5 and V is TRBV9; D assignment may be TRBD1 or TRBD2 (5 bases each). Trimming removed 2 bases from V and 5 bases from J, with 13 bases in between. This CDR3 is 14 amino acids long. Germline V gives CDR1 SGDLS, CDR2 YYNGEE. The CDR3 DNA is TGTGCCAGCAGCGTGGGGGTCAGGGAGGAGACCCAGTACTTC. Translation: CASSVGVREETQYF.

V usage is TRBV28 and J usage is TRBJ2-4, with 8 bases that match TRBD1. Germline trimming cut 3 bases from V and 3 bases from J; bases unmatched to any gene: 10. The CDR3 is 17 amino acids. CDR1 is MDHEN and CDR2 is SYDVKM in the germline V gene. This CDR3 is CASSFSRAGGGKNIQYF. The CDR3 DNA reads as TGTGCCAGCAGTTTTTCCCGGGCAGGGGGCGGCAAAAACATTCAGTACTTC.

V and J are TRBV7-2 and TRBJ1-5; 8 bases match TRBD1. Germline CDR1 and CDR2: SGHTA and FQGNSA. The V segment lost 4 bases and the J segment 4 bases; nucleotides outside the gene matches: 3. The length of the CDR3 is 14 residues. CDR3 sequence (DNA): TGTGCCAGCAGCTCCAGGACAGGGAATCAGCCCCAGCATTTT. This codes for CASSSRTGNQPQHF.

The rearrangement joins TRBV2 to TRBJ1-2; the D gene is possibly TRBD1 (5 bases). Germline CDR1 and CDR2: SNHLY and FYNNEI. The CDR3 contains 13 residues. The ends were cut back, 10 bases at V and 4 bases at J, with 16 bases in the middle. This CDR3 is CATTWAQGYGYTF. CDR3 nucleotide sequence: TGTGCCACCACATGGGCGCAGGGCTATGGCTACACCTTC.

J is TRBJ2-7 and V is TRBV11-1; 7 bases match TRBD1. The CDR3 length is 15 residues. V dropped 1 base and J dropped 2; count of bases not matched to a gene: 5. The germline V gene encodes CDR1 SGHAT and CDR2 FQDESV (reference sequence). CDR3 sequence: CASSLGPGTAYEQYF. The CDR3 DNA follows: TGTGCCAGCAGCTTAGGGCCCGGGACAGCCTACGAGCAGTACTTC.

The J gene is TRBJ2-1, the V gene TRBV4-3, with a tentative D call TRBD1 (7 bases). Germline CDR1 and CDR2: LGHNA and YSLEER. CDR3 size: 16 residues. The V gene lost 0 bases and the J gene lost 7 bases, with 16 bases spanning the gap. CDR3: CASSQDTEGARNEQFF. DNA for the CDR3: TGCGCCAGCAGCCAAGATACGGAGGGGGCGCGGAATGAGCAGTTCTTC.

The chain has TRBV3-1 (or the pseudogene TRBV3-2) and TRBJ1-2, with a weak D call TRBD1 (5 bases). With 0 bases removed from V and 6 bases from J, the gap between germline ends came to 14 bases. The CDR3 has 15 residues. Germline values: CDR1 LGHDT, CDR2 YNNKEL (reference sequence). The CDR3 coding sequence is TGTGCCAGCAGCCAAGATACTGGACAACTGGATGGCTACACCTTC. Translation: CASSQDTGQLDGYTF.

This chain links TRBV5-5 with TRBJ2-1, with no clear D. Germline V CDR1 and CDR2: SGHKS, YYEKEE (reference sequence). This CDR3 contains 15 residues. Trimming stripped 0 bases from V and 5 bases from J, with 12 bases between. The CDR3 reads CASSLGDPNNNEQFF. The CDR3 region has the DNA TGTGCCAGCAGCTTGGGCGATCCCAATAACAATGAGCAGTTCTTC.

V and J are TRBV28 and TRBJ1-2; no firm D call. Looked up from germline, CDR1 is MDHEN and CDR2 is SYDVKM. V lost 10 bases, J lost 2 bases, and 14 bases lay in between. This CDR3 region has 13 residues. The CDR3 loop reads CATREDGNYGYTF. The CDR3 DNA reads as TGTGCCACCCGAGAGGACGGGAACTATGGCTACACCTTC.

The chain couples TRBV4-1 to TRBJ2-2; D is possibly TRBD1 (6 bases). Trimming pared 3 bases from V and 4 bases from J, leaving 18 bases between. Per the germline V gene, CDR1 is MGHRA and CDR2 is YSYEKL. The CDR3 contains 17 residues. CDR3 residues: CASSHLRPGAGTGELFF. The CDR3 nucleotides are TGCGCCAGCAGCCACCTCCGCCCAGGGGCGGGCACCGGGGAGCTGTTTTTT.

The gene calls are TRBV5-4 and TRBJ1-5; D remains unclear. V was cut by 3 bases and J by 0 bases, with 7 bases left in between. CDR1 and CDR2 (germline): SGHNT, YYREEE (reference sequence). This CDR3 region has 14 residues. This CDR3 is CASSSVGSNQPQHF. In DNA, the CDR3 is TGTGCCAGCAGCTCTGTAGGTAGCAATCAGCCCCAGCATTTT.

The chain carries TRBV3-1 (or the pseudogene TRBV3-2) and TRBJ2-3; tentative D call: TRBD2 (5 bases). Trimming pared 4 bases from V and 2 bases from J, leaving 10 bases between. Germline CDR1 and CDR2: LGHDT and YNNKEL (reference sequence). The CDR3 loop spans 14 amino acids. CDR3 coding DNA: TGTGCCAGCAGCCCCAGACTAAACACAGATACGCAGTATTTT. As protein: CASSPRLNTDTQYF.

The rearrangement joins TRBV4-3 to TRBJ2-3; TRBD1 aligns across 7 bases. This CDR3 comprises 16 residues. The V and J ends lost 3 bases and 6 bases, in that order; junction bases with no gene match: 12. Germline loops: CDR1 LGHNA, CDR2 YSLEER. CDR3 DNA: TGCGCCAGCAGCCAGGAAACGTTACCGGACAGGGATACGCAGTATTTT. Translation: CASSQETLPDRDTQYF.

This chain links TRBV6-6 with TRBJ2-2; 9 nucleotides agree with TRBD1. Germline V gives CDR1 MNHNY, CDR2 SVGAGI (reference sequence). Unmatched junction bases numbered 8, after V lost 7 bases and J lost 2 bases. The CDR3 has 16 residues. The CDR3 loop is CASTGTGRGNTGELFF. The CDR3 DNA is TGTGCCAGCACCGGGACAGGGAGGGGAAACACCGGGGAGCTGTTTTTT.